These 11 T cell receptor beta chains were all obtained from the same sample, sequenced in a study of T cells after yellow fever vaccination. TCRdb fed the 5' RACE reads into MiXCR, producing one record per CDR3 protein. Seen here are hundreds of thousands of distinct CDR3 sequences, around 3.6% observed once, and the top ten hold 20% to 25%. The source was PBMCs, collected on the day of the yellow fever booster vaccination. The receptors were sampled from a young man who received the YFV17D yellow fever vaccine.

There are many counts of this clonotype. The V call is TRBV20-1, the J call TRBJ1-4, with D maybe TRBD1 (5 bases). The CDR3 has 15 residues. V was cut by 2 bases and J by 4 bases, with 14 bases left in between. Germline values: CDR1 DFQATT, CDR2 SNEGSKA (reference sequence). This CDR3 reads CSARISGQRNEKLFF. The CDR3 bases are TGCAGTGCTAGAATATCCGGACAACGTAATGAAAAACTGTTTTTT.

This clonotype was picked up a small number of times. Relative to the germline gene, one junction end is altered; a read error may explain this. The chain carries TRBV5-6 and TRBJ2-4; the match to TRBD1 covers 9 bases. This CDR3 has 12 amino acids. In germline, CDR1 is SGHDT, CDR2 YYEEEE. The DNA for the CDR3 is TGTGCCAGCAGCTTGGGGACAGGGGAACCGAGGTTC. Its translation: CASSLGTGEPRF.

This chain joins TRBV4-3 and TRBJ1-1; 7 positions agree with TRBD1. J gave up 1 base and V 4 bases, and 6 bases lay outside the gene matches. Germline V gives CDR1 LGHNA, CDR2 YSLEER. The CDR3 sequence is 15 residues long. CDR3 DNA sequence: TGCGCCAGCAGCCGCCTGGGACAGTCGAACACTGAAGCTTTCTTT. This gives the protein CASSRLGQSNTEAFF.

The chain combines TRBV6-6 with TRBJ1-4, with TRBD1 matching 10 bases. After removal of 7 bases from V and 7 bases from J, the junction contained 12 bases not matched to a gene. The CDR3 has 16 amino acids. The V gene's germline CDR1 is MNHNY and CDR2 SVGAGI (reference sequence). The CDR3 reads CASKDRGQWDSEKLFF. In DNA form, the CDR3 reads TGTGCCAGCAAAGACAGGGGGCAATGGGATTCTGAAAAACTGTTTTTT.

This clonotype has at least ten counts. The chain recombines TRBV21-1 with TRBJ2-7; the D call in the table, TRBD1, was not verified against the DNA. TRBV21-1 is given as a pseudogene. There are 14 residues in the CDR3. The CDR3 region has the DNA TGTGCCAGCAGCATTCCGACAGAAATCTACGAGCAGTACGTC. This translates into CASSIPTEIYEQYV.

The J gene is TRBJ1-1, the V gene TRBV7-6; D is perhaps TRBD1 (5 bases). Germline lookup yields CDR1 SGHVS and CDR2 FNYEAQ. This CDR3 contains 15 residues. Between the trimmed V and J ends, which lost 5 bases and 1 base, there was a span of 14 bases. DNA for the CDR3: TGTGCCAGCAGCCGCGGGGGGGAGGGGAACACTGAAGCTTTCTTT. Its translation is CASSRGGEGNTEAFF. The whole variable domain, filled in from reference TRBV7-6 and TRBJ1-1, reads GAGVSQSPRYKVTKRGQDVALRCDPISGHVSLYWYRQALGQGPEFLTYFNYEAQQDKSGLPNDRFSAERPEGSISTLTIQRTEQRDSAMYRCASSRGGEGNTEAFFGQGTRLTVV.

In its sample, this clonotype was seen many times. In DNA, the CDR3 is TGTGCCACCAGTCAAACGGAACCGGGGGCAAAAGAGACCCAGTACTTC. Encoded protein: CATSQTEPGAKETQYF. The chain employs TRBV24-1 and TRBJ2-5; D tentatively reads TRBD1 or TRBD2 (6 bases each). The length of the CDR3 is 16 residues. Germline values: CDR1 KGHDR, CDR2 SFDVKD. With 6 bases removed from V and 3 bases from J, the gap between germline ends came to 19 bases.

This clonotype was seen at least ten times. The chain couples TRBV9 to TRBJ2-2; D may be TRBD2 (5 bases). Germline lookup yields CDR1 SGDLS and CDR2 YYNGEE. The CDR3 is 13 residues long. V lost 4 bases, J lost 5 bases, and 9 bases lay in between. The DNA of the CDR3 is TGTGCCAGCAGCTCGGCGGGTACCGGGGAGCTGTTTTTT. Translated, it gives CASSSAGTGELFF.

The chain employs TRBV7-9 and TRBJ2-5; D is ambiguous. The germline V gene has CDR1 SEHNR and CDR2 FQNEAQ (reference sequence). V was trimmed by 5 bases and J by 5 bases, leaving 18 bases between them. CDR3 length: 15 amino acids. The DNA of the CDR3 is TGTGCCAGCAGCCCTACTGCCGACGGTGGGGAGACCCAGTACTTC. Residues: CASSPTADGGETQYF.

This clonotype was seen a few times. The V gene is TRBV29-1, the J gene TRBJ1-3; D is unresolved. This CDR3 comprises 12 residues. Germline loops: CDR1 SQVTM, CDR2 ANQGSEA. Trimming took off 6 bases at V and 4 bases at J, with 10 bases between the two ends. CDR3 protein: CSVKGGGNTIYF. The CDR3 nucleotides read TGCAGCGTCAAAGGAGGGGGAAACACCATATATTTT.

This clonotype has at least ten counts. The rearrangement links TRBV7-2 to TRBJ1-2, with 9 bases identical to TRBD1. The ends lost 5 bases at V and 8 bases at J; junction bases unmatched: 6. CDR1 SGHTA and CDR2 FQGNSA come from the germline V gene. The CDR3 is made up of 13 amino acids. CDR3 DNA sequence: TGTGCCAGCAGCGCTACAGGGGGCACAGGCTACACCTTC. This codes for CASSATGGTGYTF.